This T cell receptor (beta chain) came from a study of lymphopenia after photon versus proton radiotherapy. Profiled with immunoSEQ multiplex PCR; TCRdb holds only in-frame clones, not every one. The repertoire holds 43,000 or so clones, with 85% as singletons. With respect to this clone: The target antigen is unknown.

V lost 9 bases and J 5 bases, leaving 17 bases between the germline ends. In germline, CDR1 is ENHRY, CDR2 SYGVKD. This CDR3 has 14 residues. Findings and limits, study-wide: Under photons, naive T cells and diversity fell while effector/memory populations rose.

V is TRBV10-3 and J is TRBJ2-1; D is perhaps TRBD1 or TRBD2 (5 bases each). The source was peripheral blood, collected from a patient treated with photon-based radiotherapy. The clonotype comes from a man in his forties or fifties with gastric cancer. CDR3 region: CAMGEQLSNNEQFF. In DNA form, the CDR3 reads TGTGCCATGGGGGAACAGTTATCCAACAATGAGCAGTTCTTC.